Below are 17 T cell receptor beta chains sequenced from a single sample in a study of blood T cells in healthy people across ages. Primed by a sample-barcoded 5' primer and a J-beta primer mix, a second PCR proceeded for 7 to 11 cycles. TCRdb recomputed calls from the 5' RACE reads with MiXCR, one row per CDR3 protein. The sample shows 550,000 to 650,000 distinct CDR3 sequences, less than 35% of them seen only once. The sequenced material came from blood. Receptor source: a woman older than 75 in good health.

This chain links TRBV5-1 with TRBJ2-5; weak D call: TRBD2 (5 bases). Germline V lookup: CDR1 SGHRS, CDR2 YFSETQ. The ends were cut back, 1 base at V and 11 bases at J, with 21 bases in the middle. This CDR3 has 15 amino acids. The CDR3 sequence is CASSLFAARRNEQYF. Here the CDR3 DNA reads TGCGCCAGCAGCTTGTTCGCGGCCAGGAGGAATGAGCAGTACTTC.

This clonotype has ten or more counts. The chain joins TRBV5-1 to TRBJ2-7, with D unresolved. V was clipped by 0 bases and J by 3 bases, with 13 bases between them. CDR3 size: 15 residues. The germline gives CDR1 SGHRS, CDR2 YFSETQ. The CDR3 region has the DNA TGCGCCAGCAGCTTGGTTGCAGGCTTATACTACGAGCAGTACTTC. Amino acid sequence: CASSLVAGLYYEQYF.

This clonotype has at least ten counts. V usage is TRBV29-1 and J usage is TRBJ2-7; a possible D gene is TRBD2 (6 bases). The germline gives CDR1 SQVTM, CDR2 ANQGSEA. Trimming took off 6 bases at V and 5 bases at J, with 8 bases between the two ends. The CDR3 length is 10 residues. The CDR3 nucleotides read TGCAGCGTAAGGGAGGACGAGCAGTACTTC. It yields the protein CSVREDEQYF.

This clonotype was seen ten or more times. The V and J genes are TRBV7-9 and TRBJ2-1, with 7 bases lining up with TRBD1. Germline CDR1 and CDR2: SEHNR and FQNEAQ (reference sequence). V was clipped by 4 bases and J by 6 bases; unmatched bases: 3. The CDR3 loop spans 13 amino acids. Here the CDR3 DNA reads TGTGCCAGCAGCTCGACAGGGCCCAATGAGCAGTTCTTC. Its translation is CASSSTGPNEQFF.

V usage is TRBV6-5 and J usage is TRBJ1-2; weak D call: TRBD1 (5 bases). Germline CDR1 is MNHEY and CDR2 is SVGAGI. The CDR3 is made up of 13 amino acids. Trimming removed 2 bases at V and 6 bases at J, with 10 bases between. The CDR3 region is CASSYGGNDGYTF. The DNA for the CDR3 is TGTGCCAGCAGTTACGGGGGTAATGATGGCTACACCTTC.

This clonotype was detected a few times. V gene TRBV5-1 combines with J gene TRBJ1-1; D not certain. Trimming pared 3 bases from V and 1 base from J, leaving 13 bases between. This CDR3 spans 15 amino acids. Germline CDR1 SGHRS, CDR2 YFSETQ. The CDR3: CASSSDGSQNTEAFF. CDR3 nucleotides: TGCGCCAGCAGCTCGGACGGGTCCCAGAACACTGAAGCTTTCTTT.

The V gene is TRBV29-1, the J gene TRBJ2-5; 9 positions agree with TRBD2. This CDR3 is 15 amino acids long. V gave up 2 bases and J gave up 2 bases; unmatched junction bases: 6. Germline values: CDR1 SQVTM, CDR2 ANQGSEA. This CDR3 reads CSVEWASGTQETQYF. CDR3 DNA: TGCAGCGTTGAATGGGCTAGCGGGACTCAAGAGACCCAGTACTTC.

This clonotype was seen more than once but under ten times. This may be a read error: a much more frequent sequence differs by one nucleotide. The chain combines TRBV20-1 with TRBJ2-5, with no clear D. The V end lost 0 bases, the J end lost 11 bases, and 22 bases lay between the germline ends. The CDR3 spans 15 residues. The V gene's germline CDR1 is DFQATT and CDR2 SNEGSKA (reference sequence). The CDR3 reads CSAREAVKTPGWQYF. In DNA, the CDR3 is TGCAGTGCTAGAGAGGCCGTAAAGACCCCGGGCTGGCAGTACTTC.

As concerns this clonotype: A much larger clonotype is one base distant, so this may be a read error. This sequence joins TRBV7-2 and TRBJ1-1, with no clear D. CDR3 length: 12 residues. Deletions cut 1 base from V and 6 bases from J, with 6 bases between. The germline CDR1 and CDR2 sequences are SGHTA and FQGNSA. Here the CDR3 reads CASSLVGAEAFF. CDR3 in DNA: TGTGCCAGCAGCTTAGTTGGGGCTGAAGCTTTCTTT. Full variable domain (missing parts from reference TRBV7-2 and TRBJ1-1): GAGVSQSPSNKVTEKGKDVELRCDPISGHTALYWYRQSLGQGLEFLIYFQGNSAPDKSGLPSDRFSAERTGGSVSTLTIQRTQQEDSAVYLCASSLVGAEAFFGQGTRLTVV.

V is TRBV6-5 and J is TRBJ1-1; 7 nucleotides align to TRBD1. V was clipped by 5 bases and J by 8 bases; unmatched bases: 11. This CDR3 comprises 14 residues. Per the germline V gene, CDR1 is MNHEY and CDR2 is SVGAGI. CDR3 DNA: TGTGCCAGCAGTAGAGACAGGGTGACACTAGAAGCTTTCTTT. Protein product: CASSRDRVTLEAFF.

This clonotype was counted only a few times. A much larger clone lies a single base off, so this may be a read error. This rearrangement joins TRBV20-1 to TRBJ2-1; D unclear. The germline gives CDR1 DFQATT, CDR2 SNEGSKA (reference sequence). The CDR3 length is 14 residues. Between the trimmed V and J ends, which lost 4 bases and 8 bases, there was a span of 18 bases. CDR3 DNA: TGCAGTGCTATACTGCGAGCGACTGGAGATGAGCAGTTCTTC. Translated: CSAILRATGDEQFF.

This clonotype has just one count. This rearrangement joins TRBV11-2 to TRBJ2-2, with D tentatively TRBD1 or TRBD2 (5 bases each). The CDR3 contains 15 residues. The ends were cut back, 4 bases at V and 7 bases at J, with 16 bases in the middle. Germline V gene lookup returns CDR1 SGHAT and CDR2 FQNNGV. The chain's CDR3 is CASSYTTFGGGELFF. Written as DNA, the CDR3 is TGTGCCAGCAGCTATACAACCTTTGGGGGCGGGGAGCTGTTTTTT.

The chain couples TRBV6-2 or TRBV6-3 to TRBJ2-3; 7 bases map to TRBD2. Per germline, CDR1 MNHEY and CDR2 SVGEGT. J was trimmed by 3 bases and V by 7 bases; bases with no gene match: 7. This CDR3 region has 14 residues. CDR3 loop: CASTLVRGTDTQYF. The CDR3 DNA is TGTGCCAGCACCTTAGTGCGGGGGACAGATACGCAGTATTTT.

This chain uses TRBV5-1 with TRBJ2-5; 8 positions agree with TRBD2. The end of the DNA fits TRBJ2-7 better, so the J call may be wrong. Germline V gives CDR1 SGHRS, CDR2 YFSETQ. The CDR3 spans 17 residues. The CDR3 here is CASSLLSGGPPYYEQYF. DNA for the CDR3: TGCGCCAGCAGCTTGCTAAGCGGGGGCCCGCCTTACTACGAGCAGTACTTC.

The chain has TRBV6-2 or TRBV6-3 and TRBJ2-1; 10 positions match TRBD1. This CDR3 contains 16 residues. CDR1 MNHEY and CDR2 SVGEGT come from the germline V gene. The V and J ends lost 6 bases and 1 base, in that order; junction bases with no gene match: 6. The CDR3 protein is CASSQGGQGSYNEQFF. CDR3 in DNA: TGTGCCAGCAGCCAGGGGGGACAGGGGTCCTACAATGAGCAGTTCTTC.

This clonotype was seen at least ten times. V and J are TRBV11-2 and TRBJ2-3; the match to TRBD2 covers 12 bases. The CDR3 has 16 residues. CDR1 and CDR2 (germline): SGHAT, FQNNGV. J gave up 2 bases and V 4 bases, and 4 bases lay outside the gene matches. In DNA form, the CDR3 reads TGTGCCAGCAGCTCTGGACTAGCGGGGACCACAGATACGCAGTATTTT. Translated: CASSSGLAGTTDTQYF.

This clonotype was observed a few times. This chain uses TRBV7-2 with TRBJ2-5; D is uncertain. V lost 10 bases and J 2 bases, leaving 14 bases between the germline ends. The CDR3 runs 13 residues. Germline V lookup: CDR1 SGHTA, CDR2 FQGNSA. The CDR3 is CATGKRVQETQYF. CDR3 sequence (DNA): TGTGCCACCGGTAAAAGGGTACAAGAGACCCAGTACTTC.